A selection of T cell receptor beta chains follows, all from one sample in a study of T cells after yellow fever vaccination. One entry per CDR3 protein, called by TCRdb with MiXCR from the 5' RACE reads. The table shows about 30,000 distinct CDR3 sequences, with nearly 4.5% occurring only once. This material consisted of CD8+ T cells sorted from PBMCs, taken 5 days after the yellow fever booster vaccination. These TCRs come from a man aged 25 to 40 who received the YFV17D yellow fever vaccine. The CDR3 runs from the conserved cysteine through the conserved F or W. The D gene is left open where the match is weak. A row's size may be missing; if present it is once, few, many or a size class.

V gene: TRBV10-2
J gene: TRBJ2-7
clone size: many
D gene: TRBD2
CDR3 DNA: TGCGCCAGCAGTGAGTCGCCTAGCGGGAGCCTCTCCTACGAGCAGTACTTC
CDR3 protein: CASSESPSGSLSYEQYF

V gene: TRBV4-3
J gene: TRBJ2-3
clone size: many
D gene: .
CDR3 DNA: TGCGCCAGCAGCCAAGAATCGATCCCCGACTCCAAAGATACGCAGTATTTT
CDR3 protein: CASSQESIPDSKDTQYF

V gene: TRBV14
J gene: TRBJ1-2
clone size: many
D gene: .
CDR3 DNA: TGTGCCAGCAGCGAGACACTTCACAACTATGGCTACACCTTC
CDR3 protein: CASSETLHNYGYTF

V gene: TRBV5-4
J gene: TRBJ2-1
clone size: many
D gene: TRBD2
CDR3 DNA: TGTGCCAGCAGCTTGGGACTAGCGGCGAATGAGCAGTTCTTC
CDR3 protein: CASSLGLAANEQFF

V gene: TRBV3-1
J gene: TRBJ2-1
clone size: .
D gene: .
CDR3 DNA: TGTGCCTTCAGTCCCGGGGCCACACAGGGTACCAGCTCCTACAATGAGCAGTTCTTC
CDR3 protein: CAFSPGATQGTSSYNEQFF

V gene: TRBV28
J gene: TRBJ2-5
clone size: many
D gene: .
CDR3 DNA: TGTGCCAGCAGTTCTCGGGCAGGGCGGGTCCAAGAGACCCAGTACTTC
CDR3 protein: CASSSRAGRVQETQYF

V gene: TRBV12-3/TRBV12-4
J gene: TRBJ2-1
clone size: many
D gene: TRBD2
CDR3 DNA: TGTGCCAGCAGCGGGACTAGCGGATACAATGAGCAGTTCTTC
CDR3 protein: CASSGTSGYNEQFF

V gene: TRBV5-1
J gene: TRBJ2-1
clone size: many
D gene: .
CDR3 DNA: TGCGCCAGCAGCCTCTCGTACAATGAGCAGTTCTTC
CDR3 protein: CASSLSYNEQFF

V gene: TRBV7-6
J gene: TRBJ2-7
clone size: .
D gene: .
CDR3 DNA: TGTGCCAGCAGCTTAGTAGGGGGGCAGACCGGCGAGCAGTACTTC
CDR3 protein: CASSLVGGQTGEQYF

V gene: TRBV20-1
J gene: TRBJ2-7
clone size: many
D gene: TRBD2
CDR3 DNA: TGCAGTGCTAGAAGCCGTCGGGAGGGAGGGCCGTGGGAGCAGTACTTC
CDR3 protein: CSARSRREGGPWEQYF